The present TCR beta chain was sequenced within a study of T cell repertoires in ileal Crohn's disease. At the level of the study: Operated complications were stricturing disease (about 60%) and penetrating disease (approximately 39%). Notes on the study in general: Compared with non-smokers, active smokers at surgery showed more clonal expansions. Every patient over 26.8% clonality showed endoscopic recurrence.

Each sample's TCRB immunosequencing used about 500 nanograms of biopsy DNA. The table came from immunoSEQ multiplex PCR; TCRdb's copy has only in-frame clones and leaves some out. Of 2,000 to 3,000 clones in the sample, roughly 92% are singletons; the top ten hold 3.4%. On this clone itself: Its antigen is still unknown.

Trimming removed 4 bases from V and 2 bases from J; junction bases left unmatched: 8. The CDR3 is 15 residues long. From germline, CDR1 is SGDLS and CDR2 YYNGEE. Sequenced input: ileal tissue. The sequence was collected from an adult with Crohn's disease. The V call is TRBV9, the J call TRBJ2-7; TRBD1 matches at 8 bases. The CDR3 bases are TGTGCCAGCAGCTCTCAGGGGGCCACAGCCTACGAGCAGTACTTC. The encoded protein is CASSSQGATAYEQYF.